These 27 T cell receptor beta chains were sequenced from one sample in a study of PD-1 blockade in classical Hodgkin lymphoma. The time point: cycle 4 day 1 (C4D1), after five to seven weeks of nivolumab. No patient escaped relapse after autologous stem cell transplantation, and brentuximab vedotin exposure varied. Generated by immunoSEQ multiplex PCR, the TCRdb table keeps only in-frame clones and is missing some. This table has about 39,000 clones, 77% appearing once. Material: peripheral blood mononuclear cells (PBMCs), obtained before the fourth cycle of nivolumab. The source of these receptors is a human donor with classical Hodgkin lymphoma.

The rearrangement joins TRBV19 to TRBJ2-1; no reliable D call. The CDR3 has 14 residues. Germline loops: CDR1 LNHDA, CDR2 SQIVND (reference sequence). Trimming took 3 bases from V and 4 from J, leaving 10 bases between them. The CDR3 spells CASSIRLLYNEQFF. The CDR3 bases are TGTGCCAGTAGTATTCGTCTCTTATACAATGAGCAGTTCTTC.

This chain links TRBV29-1 with TRBJ2-1, with a possible D match to TRBD1 (5 bases). The CDR3 length is 15 residues. The V end lost 5 bases, the J end lost 5 bases, and 19 bases lay between the germline ends. The germline V gene encodes CDR1 SQVTM and CDR2 ANQGSEA. Here the CDR3 DNA reads TGCAGCGTTAACCCCCGGGCAGGGCTCAACAATGAGCAGTTCTTC. It codes for CSVNPRAGLNNEQFF.

This rearrangement joins TRBV12-5 to TRBJ1-5; 8 bases agree with TRBD1. The germline V gene encodes CDR1 LGHNT and CDR2 FRNRAP. V lost 6 bases and J lost 1; bases outside the gene matches: 5. The CDR3 has 15 residues. Here the CDR3 DNA reads TGTGCTAGTGGCCGGACAGGGAGCAGCAATCAGCCCCAGCATTTT. Its protein is CASGRTGSSNQPQHF.

The V and J genes are TRBV7-2 and TRBJ1-3; D gene unclear. The CDR3 contains 17 residues. Germline lookup yields CDR1 SGHTA and CDR2 FQGNSA. The V gene lost 0 bases and the J gene lost 0 bases, with 12 bases spanning the gap. CDR3 nucleotide sequence: TGTGCCAGCAGCTTAGCGCTCAGGACGGTCTCTGGAAACACCATATATTTT. It translates to CASSLALRTVSGNTIYF.

This rearrangement joins TRBV2 to TRBJ1-1; D gene unclear. Germline V gene sequence: CDR1 SNHLY, CDR2 FYNNEI. The CDR3 has 17 amino acids. Trimming shortened V by 2 bases and J by 2 bases, and 18 bases separated the two germline ends. CDR3 bases: TGTGCCAGCAGTGAATCCTCCGTACCCCTCTCCAACACTGAAGCTTTCTTT. Protein product: CASSESSVPLSNTEAFF.

This clone was observed once. The chain uses TRBV9 and TRBJ2-2, with D tentatively TRBD1 or TRBD2 (6 bases each). V was trimmed by 0 bases and J by 4 bases, leaving 7 bases between them. Germline V lookup: CDR1 SGDLS, CDR2 YYNGEE. The CDR3 sequence is 14 residues long. The CDR3 sequence: CASSVGGATGELFF. For the CDR3, the DNA is TGTGCCAGCAGCGTAGGGGGGGCCACCGGGGAGCTGTTTTTT.

The gene calls are TRBV19 and TRBJ2-1, with D hard to call. Deletions cut 7 bases from V and 0 bases from J, with 10 bases between. Germline CDR1 and CDR2: LNHDA and SQIVND (reference sequence). This CDR3 spans 14 amino acids. In DNA form, the CDR3 reads TGTGCCAGTAATCCGACTTACTCCTACAATGAGCAGTTCTTC. This sequence encodes CASNPTYSYNEQFF.

J is TRBJ1-6 and V is TRBV6-6, with TRBD1 matching over 7 bases. Trimming at V came to 4 bases and at J to 10 bases, leaving 7 bases not matched to a gene. There are 14 residues in the CDR3. Per the germline V gene, CDR1 is MNHNY and CDR2 is SVGAGI (reference sequence). The CDR3 reads CASSSGQVDSPLHF. CDR3 sequence (DNA): TGTGCCAGCAGTTCCGGACAGGTGGACTCACCCCTCCACTTT.

V gene TRBV11-1 combines with J gene TRBJ2-5; unclear D gene. The V gene's germline CDR1 is SGHAT and CDR2 FQDESV (reference sequence). The CDR3 runs to 11 residues. V gave up 1 base and J gave up 7 bases, with 4 bases separating them. CDR3 bases: TGTGCCAGCAGCTTAGTGAGGACCCAGTACTTC. This encodes CASSLVRTQYF.

The chain carries TRBV29-1 and TRBJ2-3; D is possibly TRBD1 (6 bases). The V end was cut by 6 bases, the J end by 2 bases, with 15 bases between. CDR3 length: 14 residues. Germline V gives CDR1 SQVTM, CDR2 ANQGSEA. The CDR3 DNA reads TGCAGCGTGCCCGGACAGCTTCTCACAGATACGCAGTATTTT. It translates to CSVPGQLLTDTQYF.

This chain joins TRBV28 and TRBJ2-7; TRBD1 is a possible D gene (6 bases). Trimming shortened V by 6 bases and J by 7 bases, and 16 bases separated the two germline ends. Germline V gives CDR1 MDHEN, CDR2 SYDVKM. The CDR3 totals 13 residues. The chain's CDR3 is CASRTGHPWEQYF. The DNA for the CDR3 is TGTGCCAGCAGAACGGGACACCCTTGGGAGCAGTACTTC.

This clone was seen only once. The chain couples TRBV4-1 to TRBJ2-1; TRBD2 aligns across 7 bases. The CDR3 totals 16 residues. CDR1 and CDR2 from the germline V gene are MGHRA and YSYEKL. Unmatched junction bases numbered 2, after V lost 0 bases and J lost 0 bases. The CDR3 nucleotides read TGCGCCAGCAGCCAAGATTGGGGGGGCTCCTACAATGAGCAGTTCTTC. This encodes CASSQDWGGSYNEQFF.

This clone was counted a single time. V gene TRBV28 combines with J gene TRBJ1-4, with TRBD1 as a possible D gene (5 bases). The CDR3 loop spans 15 amino acids. Between the trimmed V and J ends, which lost 6 bases and 7 bases, there was a span of 18 bases. Germline loops: CDR1 MDHEN, CDR2 SYDVKM. CDR3 loop: CASSQQGVYVEKLFF. In DNA, the CDR3 is TGTGCCAGCAGCCAGCAAGGGGTATATGTTGAAAAACTGTTTTTT.

V and J are TRBV10-1 and TRBJ2-7; 10 bases agree with TRBD1. Germline V lookup: CDR1 WNHNN, CDR2 SYGVQD (reference sequence). The CDR3 covers 13 residues. The ends lost 6 bases at V and 5 bases at J; junction bases unmatched: 4. In nucleotides, the CDR3 is TGCGCCAGCAGCCCCGGGACAGGGGACGAGCAGTACTTC. This gives the protein CASSPGTGDEQYF.

The chain carries TRBV7-8 and TRBJ2-2, with TRBD2 identical over 12 bases. CDR3 length: 22 amino acids. The germline CDR1 and CDR2 sequences are SGHVS and FQNEAQ. Trimming at V came to 0 bases and at J to 0 bases, leaving 14 bases not matched to a gene. The CDR3 DNA follows: TGTGCCAGCAGCTTAGCGTACGAGGGGACGGGACTAGCGGGCACGAACACCGGGGAGCTGTTTTTT. Amino acids: CASSLAYEGTGLAGTNTGELFF.

DNA of the CDR3: TGTGCCAGCAGTGAAATACTAGCTTACAATGAGCAGTTCTTC. This gives the protein CASSEILAYNEQFF. The chain recombines TRBV2 with TRBJ2-1, with D possibly TRBD2 on 6 matching bases. Trimming cost V 2 bases and J 4 bases, with 9 bases left between them. This CDR3 contains 14 residues. In germline, CDR1 is SNHLY, CDR2 FYNNEI.

This clone is classed as medium-sized. The chain couples TRBV19 to TRBJ2-7, with D tentatively TRBD2 (5 bases). Germline V CDR1 and CDR2: LNHDA, SQIVND (reference sequence). V was cut by 1 base and J by 6 bases, with 10 bases left in between. The CDR3 has 13 amino acids. CDR3 loop: CASSIVEGVEQYF. In DNA, the CDR3 is TGTGCCAGTAGTATAGTTGAGGGCGTCGAGCAGTACTTC.

The chain recombines TRBV7-2 with TRBJ2-5; no clear D. V lost 5 bases to trimming and J lost 0 bases, with 10 bases between them. This CDR3 contains 14 residues. Germline lookup yields CDR1 SGHTA and CDR2 FQGNSA. CDR3 sequence: CASSKLDHQETQYF. The DNA for the CDR3 is TGTGCCAGCAGCAAATTGGACCACCAAGAGACCCAGTACTTC. Together with reference TRBV7-2 and TRBJ2-5, the CDR3 gives the full variable domain: GAGVSQSPSNKVTEKGKDVELRCDPISGHTALYWYRQSLGQGLEFLIYFQGNSAPDKSGLPSDRFSAERTGGSVSTLTIQRTQQEDSAVYLCASSKLDHQETQYFGPGTRLLVL.

The CDR3: CASSLWTGPNTGELFF. Written as DNA, the CDR3 is TGTGCCAGCAGCCTTTGGACTGGGCCGAACACCGGGGAGCTGTTTTTT. V is TRBV21-1 and J is TRBJ2-2; the tabulated D call, TRBD2, remains unverified against the DNA. TRBV21-1 is marked as a pseudogene. This CDR3 comprises 16 residues.

The chain recombines TRBV28 with TRBJ1-5; D remains unclear. Trimming removed 4 bases at V and 0 bases at J, with 22 bases between. The CDR3 length is 19 residues. CDR1 MDHEN and CDR2 SYDVKM come from the germline V gene. CDR3 DNA sequence: TGTGCCAGCAGTTCCGATAGGGCAGTCAACCTTTATAGCAATCAGCCCCAGCATTTT. Its translation: CASSSDRAVNLYSNQPQHF.

In its sample, this clone was seen once. The gene calls are TRBV11-2 and TRBJ1-1; D uncertain. The V gene lost 5 bases and the J gene lost 1 base, with 11 bases spanning the gap. The CDR3 loop spans 14 amino acids. Looked up from germline, CDR1 is SGHAT and CDR2 is FQNNGV. CDR3 sequence reads: CASSNRVSNTEAFF. Written as DNA, the CDR3 is TGTGCCAGCAGCAACCGGGTCTCGAACACTGAAGCTTTCTTT.

The chain links TRBV9 to TRBJ2-7, with D possibly TRBD2 on 6 matching bases. V dropped 4 bases and J dropped 2 bases, with 16 bases sitting between them. Germline lookup yields CDR1 SGDLS and CDR2 YYNGEE. The CDR3 is made up of 15 amino acids. The chain's CDR3 is CASSSGGVGAYEQYF. CDR3 DNA: TGTGCCAGCAGCTCCGGAGGGGTAGGGGCCTACGAGCAGTACTTC.

This clone was picked up one time. The chain couples TRBV28 to TRBJ2-7; 7 nucleotides line up with TRBD1. J gave up 3 bases and V 0 bases, and 11 bases lay outside the gene matches. The CDR3 is made up of 17 amino acids. Per the germline V gene, CDR1 is MDHEN and CDR2 is SYDVKM. CDR3 bases: TGTGCCAGCAGTTTATGGCCCCTAACAGGGGACGGCTACGAGCAGTACTTC. Protein product: CASSLWPLTGDGYEQYF.

This rearrangement joins TRBV7-2 to TRBJ2-2; perhaps TRBD1 as D (6 bases). The CDR3 contains 15 residues. V was shortened by 6 bases and J by 0 bases, with 11 bases between the two germline ends. Germline V gives CDR1 SGHTA, CDR2 FQGNSA. The CDR3 region is CASSKQGANTGELFF. DNA for the CDR3: TGTGCCAGCAGTAAACAGGGTGCGAACACCGGGGAGCTGTTTTTT.

The chain has TRBV4-3 and TRBJ2-1, with D unclear. Per germline, CDR1 LGHNA and CDR2 YSLEER. Trimming took 1 base from V and 2 from J, leaving 12 bases between them. The CDR3 runs to 16 residues. Here the CDR3 reads CASSQGSGDPYNEQFF. The CDR3 bases are TGCGCCAGCAGCCAAGGGTCAGGTGATCCCTACAATGAGCAGTTCTTC.

This clone was counted once. DNA for the CDR3: TGTGCCAGCTCACCAGCAGGGCAAACGAGCTATGGCTACACCTTC. Its protein is CASSPAGQTSYGYTF. V and J are TRBV18 and TRBJ1-2; tentatively, D is TRBD1 (5 bases). V was shortened by 2 bases and J by 4 bases, with 14 bases between the two germline ends. CDR1 is KGHSH and CDR2 is LQKENI in the germline V gene. This CDR3 comprises 15 residues.

The chain has TRBV7-8 and TRBJ1-1, with D unresolved. The CDR3 is 15 amino acids. Germline V CDR1 and CDR2: SGHVS, FQNEAQ. Trimming took off 1 base at V and 4 bases at J, with 13 bases between the two ends. DNA of the CDR3: TGTGCCAGCAGCTTAGATGCGGACGGCCTCACTGAAGCTTTCTTT. Protein: CASSLDADGLTEAFF. Drawing the rest from reference TRBV7-8 and TRBJ1-1, the complete variable domain is GAGVSQSPRYKVAKRGQDVALRCDPISGHVSLFWYQQALGQGPEFLTYFQNEAQLDKSGLPSDRFFAERPEGSVSTLKIQRTQQEDSAVYLCASSLDADGLTEAFFGQGTRLTVV.